This TCR beta chain was captured in a study of T cells in narcolepsy. About the research overall: Healthy controls were enrolled alongside patients with narcolepsy type 1 or type 2.

As to this clone: Its matching antigen is unknown.

Profiling relied on immunoSEQ multiplex PCR, and the TCRdb table lists in-frame clones only, not all of them. This sample has around 19,000 clones; less than 90% occur once, and the top ten carry more than 1.5%. This CDR3 comprises 12 residues. The germline V gene encodes CDR1 MNHNS and CDR2 SASEGT. The V gene end was trimmed by 8 bases and the J gene end by 9 bases; junction bases not matched to a gene: 8. Notes on the study in general: Some memory CD4+ repertoires had no autoreactive clone sequences. Healthy controls reportedly lacked the autoreactive clonotypes serially found in patients' blood. Same-patient CSF and blood CD4+ T cell clonotypes included HCRT-specific and TRIB2-specific autoreactive ones.

The clonotype originates from a human donor in good health. The rearrangement links TRBV6-1 to TRBJ2-3; 7 nucleotides align to TRBD2. The sequenced sample was memory (CD45RA-) CD4+ T cells from blood. The CDR3: CASGGSTSTQYF. In DNA form, the CDR3 reads TGTGCCAGCGGGGGGTCGACTAGCACGCAGTATTTT.